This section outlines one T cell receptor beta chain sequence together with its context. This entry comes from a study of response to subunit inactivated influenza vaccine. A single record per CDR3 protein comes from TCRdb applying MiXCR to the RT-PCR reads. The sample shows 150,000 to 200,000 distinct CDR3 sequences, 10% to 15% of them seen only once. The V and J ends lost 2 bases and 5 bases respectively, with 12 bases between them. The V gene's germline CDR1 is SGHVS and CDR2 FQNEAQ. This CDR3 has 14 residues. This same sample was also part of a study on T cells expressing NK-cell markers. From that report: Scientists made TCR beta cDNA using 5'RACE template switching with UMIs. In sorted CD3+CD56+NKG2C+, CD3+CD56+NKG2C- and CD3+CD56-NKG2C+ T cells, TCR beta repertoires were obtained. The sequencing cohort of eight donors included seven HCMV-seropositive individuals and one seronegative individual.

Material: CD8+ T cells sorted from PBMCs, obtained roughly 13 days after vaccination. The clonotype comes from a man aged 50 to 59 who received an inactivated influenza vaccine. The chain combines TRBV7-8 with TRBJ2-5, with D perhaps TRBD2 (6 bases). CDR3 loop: CASSLMASAETQYF. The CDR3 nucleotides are TGTGCCAGCAGCTTAATGGCTAGCGCCGAGACCCAGTACTTC.